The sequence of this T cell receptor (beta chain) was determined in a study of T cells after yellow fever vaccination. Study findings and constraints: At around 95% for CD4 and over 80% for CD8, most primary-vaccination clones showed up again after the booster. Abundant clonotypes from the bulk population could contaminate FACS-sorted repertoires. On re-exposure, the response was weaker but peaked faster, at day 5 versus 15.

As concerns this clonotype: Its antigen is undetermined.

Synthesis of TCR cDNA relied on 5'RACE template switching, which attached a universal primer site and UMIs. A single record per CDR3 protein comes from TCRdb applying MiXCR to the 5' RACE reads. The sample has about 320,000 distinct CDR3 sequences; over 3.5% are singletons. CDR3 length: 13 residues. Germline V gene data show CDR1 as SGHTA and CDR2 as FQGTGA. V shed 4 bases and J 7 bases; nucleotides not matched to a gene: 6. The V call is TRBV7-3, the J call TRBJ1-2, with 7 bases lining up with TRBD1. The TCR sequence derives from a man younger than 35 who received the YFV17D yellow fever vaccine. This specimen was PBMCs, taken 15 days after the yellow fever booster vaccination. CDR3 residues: CASSYRDSSGYTF. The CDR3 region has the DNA TGTGCCAGCAGCTACCGGGACAGCTCTGGCTACACCTTC.